This T cell receptor (beta chain) was obtained from a study of blood T cell repertoires in COVID-19. In the study overall: Researchers got acute and convalescent COVID-19 samples from the United States, Italy and Spain. PBMCs, B-cell-depleted T cells, or T cells provided the cDNA or gDNA that made up the material.

TCRdb keeps only in-frame clones here, not all; method: immunoSEQ multiplex PCR. Here the sample spans some 180,000 clones, about 81% being singletons. CDR1 is SGHTA, CDR2 FQGTGA, per germline. CDR3 length: 12 residues. This clone occurred a few times. One junction end disagrees with the germline gene, perhaps due to a read error. Patients at the Seattle site were enrolled during active infection and followed longitudinally. The sequence was collected from a woman aged 55 to 70 with COVID-19, enrolled during active disease. The rearrangement joins TRBV7-3 to TRBJ2-1; possible D gene TRBD2, 5 bases. Sequencing was done on a sample of peripheral blood. This CDR3 reads CASSLRSGPLIF. DNA of the CDR3: TGTGCCAGCAGCTTAAGGAGCGGACCGCTTATCTTC. Supplemented by reference TRBV7-3 and TRBJ2-1, the full variable domain reads GAGVSQTPSNKVTEKGKYVELRCDPISGHTALYWYRQSLGQGPEFLIYFQGTGAADDSGLPNDRFFAVRPEGSVSTLKIQRTERGDSAVYLCASSLRSGPLIFGPGTRLTVL.